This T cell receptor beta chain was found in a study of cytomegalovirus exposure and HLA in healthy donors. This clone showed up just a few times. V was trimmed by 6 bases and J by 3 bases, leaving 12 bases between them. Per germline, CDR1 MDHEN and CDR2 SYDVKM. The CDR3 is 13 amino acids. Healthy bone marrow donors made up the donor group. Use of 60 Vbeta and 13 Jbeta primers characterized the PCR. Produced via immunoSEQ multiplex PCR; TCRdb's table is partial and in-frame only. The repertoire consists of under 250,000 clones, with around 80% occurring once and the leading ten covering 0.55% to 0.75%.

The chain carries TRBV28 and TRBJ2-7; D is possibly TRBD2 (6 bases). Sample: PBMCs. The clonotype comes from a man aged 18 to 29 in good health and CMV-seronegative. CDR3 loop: CASRRLVNYEQYF. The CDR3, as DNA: TGTGCCAGCAGAAGACTAGTGAACTACGAGCAGTACTTC.